This TCR beta chain appears in the sequencing data of a study of OX40 agonist ivuxolimab in advanced cancers. Study in general: While on treatment, patients had intravenous ivuxolimab at 0.01 to 10 mg/kg every 2 weeks. Study-level findings and limits: Partial responders dosed at 0.1-3.0 mg/kg displayed clonal expansion ranking among the lowest.

Measured with immunoSEQ multiplex PCR; TCRdb has only the in-frame clones, and not every one. The sample shows roughly 51,000 clones, approximately 90% of them seen only once. Germline assignment: CDR1 SGHRS and CDR2 YFSETQ. The CDR3 spans 14 residues. Patients with autoimmune history or systemic immunosuppression were excluded. For this clone: Its target is unknown.

The chain combines TRBV5-1 with TRBJ2-5, with a possible D match to TRBD2 (6 bases). With the DNA end fitting TRBJ2-7 better, the J assignment may be wrong. The TCR comes from an adult with an advanced solid tumor such as melanoma, head and neck, liver or kidney cancer. The starting material was CD4+ or CD8+ T cells sorted from blood, obtained in a trial of the OX40 agonist ivuxolimab. CDR3 protein: CASSGASASYEQYF. The DNA of the CDR3 is TGCGCCAGCAGCGGGGCTAGCGCGTCCTACGAGCAGTACTTC.